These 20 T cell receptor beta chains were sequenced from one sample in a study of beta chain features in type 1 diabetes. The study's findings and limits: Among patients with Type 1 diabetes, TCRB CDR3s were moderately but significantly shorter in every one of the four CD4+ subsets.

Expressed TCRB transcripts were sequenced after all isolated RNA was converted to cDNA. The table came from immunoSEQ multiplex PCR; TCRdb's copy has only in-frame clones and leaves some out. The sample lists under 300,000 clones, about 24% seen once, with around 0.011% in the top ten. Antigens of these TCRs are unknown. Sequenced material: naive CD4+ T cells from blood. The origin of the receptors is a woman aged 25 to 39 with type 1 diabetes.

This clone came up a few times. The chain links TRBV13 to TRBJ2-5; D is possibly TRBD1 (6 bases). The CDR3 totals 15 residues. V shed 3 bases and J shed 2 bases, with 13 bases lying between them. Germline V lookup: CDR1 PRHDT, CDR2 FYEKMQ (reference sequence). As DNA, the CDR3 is TGTGCCAGCAGCTTCCGTCCAGGGGATCAAGAGACCCAGTACTTC. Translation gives CASSFRPGDQETQYF.

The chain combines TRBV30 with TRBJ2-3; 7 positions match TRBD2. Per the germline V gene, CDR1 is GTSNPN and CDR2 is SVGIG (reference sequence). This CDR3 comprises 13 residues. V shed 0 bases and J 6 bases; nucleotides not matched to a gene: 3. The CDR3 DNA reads TGTGCCTGGAGTGTTGGGGAGGGTGATACGCAGTATTTT. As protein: CAWSVGEGDTQYF.

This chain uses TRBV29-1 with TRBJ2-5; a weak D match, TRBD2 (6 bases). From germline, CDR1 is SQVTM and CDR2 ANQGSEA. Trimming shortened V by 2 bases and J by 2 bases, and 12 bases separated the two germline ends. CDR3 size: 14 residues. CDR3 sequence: CSVEHRDSQETQYF. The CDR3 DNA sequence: TGCAGCGTTGAACACCGGGACTCTCAAGAGACCCAGTACTTC.

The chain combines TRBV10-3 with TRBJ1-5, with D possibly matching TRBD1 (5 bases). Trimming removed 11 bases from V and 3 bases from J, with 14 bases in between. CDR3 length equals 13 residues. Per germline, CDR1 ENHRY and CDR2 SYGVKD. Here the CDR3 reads CAGARGLNQPQHF. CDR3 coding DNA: TGTGCCGGGGCTCGGGGACTCAATCAGCCCCAGCATTTT.

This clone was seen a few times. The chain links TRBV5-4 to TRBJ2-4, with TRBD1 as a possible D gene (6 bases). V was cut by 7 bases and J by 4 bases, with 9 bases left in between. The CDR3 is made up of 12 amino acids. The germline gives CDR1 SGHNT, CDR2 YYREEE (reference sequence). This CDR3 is CASQGQKNIQYF. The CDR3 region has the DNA TGTGCCAGCCAAGGACAGAAAAACATTCAGTACTTC.

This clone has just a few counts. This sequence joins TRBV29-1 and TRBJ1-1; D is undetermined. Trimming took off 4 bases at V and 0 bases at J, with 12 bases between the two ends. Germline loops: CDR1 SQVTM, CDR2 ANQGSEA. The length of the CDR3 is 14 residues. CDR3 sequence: CSVAVQRMNTEAFF. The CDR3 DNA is TGCAGCGTTGCAGTACAGCGGATGAACACTGAAGCTTTCTTT.

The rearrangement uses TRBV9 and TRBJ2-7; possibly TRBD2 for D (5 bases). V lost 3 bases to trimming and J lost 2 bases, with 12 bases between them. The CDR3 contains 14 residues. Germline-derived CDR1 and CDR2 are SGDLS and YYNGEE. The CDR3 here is CASSGIAGPYEQYF. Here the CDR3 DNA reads TGTGCCAGCAGCGGCATCGCGGGCCCCTACGAGCAGTACTTC.

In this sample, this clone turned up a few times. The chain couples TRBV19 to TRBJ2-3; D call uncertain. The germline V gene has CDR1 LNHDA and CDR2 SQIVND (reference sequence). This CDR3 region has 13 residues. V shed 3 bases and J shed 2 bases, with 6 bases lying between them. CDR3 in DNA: TGTGCCAGTAGTATGGAGATCACAGATACGCAGTATTTT. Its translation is CASSMEITDTQYF.

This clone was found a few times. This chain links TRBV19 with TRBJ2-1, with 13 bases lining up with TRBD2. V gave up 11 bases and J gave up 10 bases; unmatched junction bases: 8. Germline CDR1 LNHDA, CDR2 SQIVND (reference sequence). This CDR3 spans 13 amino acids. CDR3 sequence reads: CAGARLAGGEQFF. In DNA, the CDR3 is TGTGCCGGCGCAAGACTAGCGGGAGGCGAGCAGTTCTTC.

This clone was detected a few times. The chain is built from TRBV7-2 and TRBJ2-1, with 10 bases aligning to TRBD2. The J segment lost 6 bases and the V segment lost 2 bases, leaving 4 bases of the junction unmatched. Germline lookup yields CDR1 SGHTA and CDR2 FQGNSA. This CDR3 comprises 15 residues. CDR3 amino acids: CASSLNSGRINEQFF. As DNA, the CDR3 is TGTGCCAGCAGCTTAAATAGCGGGAGGATCAATGAGCAGTTCTTC.

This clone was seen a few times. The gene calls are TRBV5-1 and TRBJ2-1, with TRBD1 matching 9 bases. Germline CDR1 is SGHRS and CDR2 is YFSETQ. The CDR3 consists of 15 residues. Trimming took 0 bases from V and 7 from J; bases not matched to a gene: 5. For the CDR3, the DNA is TGCGCCAGCAGCTTGGATACAGGGGGCGGGAATGAGCAGTTCTTC. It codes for CASSLDTGGGNEQFF.

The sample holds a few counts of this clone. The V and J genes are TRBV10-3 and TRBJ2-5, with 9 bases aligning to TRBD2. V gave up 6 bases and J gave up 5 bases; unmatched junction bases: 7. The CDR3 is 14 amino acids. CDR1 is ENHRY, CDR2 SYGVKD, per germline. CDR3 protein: CAISLAGDGETQYF. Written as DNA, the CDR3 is TGTGCCATCAGCTTAGCGGGAGACGGGGAGACCCAGTACTTC.

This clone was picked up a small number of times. The CDR3 sequence is CSVGTQDYEQYF. The CDR3, as DNA: TGCAGCGTTGGGACACAGGACTACGAGCAGTACTTC. This chain links TRBV29-1 with TRBJ2-7; a possible D gene is TRBD1 (5 bases). CDR1 and CDR2 from the germline V gene are SQVTM and ANQGSEA. Trimming stripped 4 bases from V and 3 bases from J, with 10 bases between. This CDR3 spans 12 amino acids.

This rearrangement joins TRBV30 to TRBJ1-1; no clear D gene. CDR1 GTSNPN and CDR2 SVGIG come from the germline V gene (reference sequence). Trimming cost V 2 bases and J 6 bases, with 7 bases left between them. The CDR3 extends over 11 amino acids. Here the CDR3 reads CAWSQAAEAFF. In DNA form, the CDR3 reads TGTGCCTGGAGTCAGGCAGCTGAAGCTTTCTTT. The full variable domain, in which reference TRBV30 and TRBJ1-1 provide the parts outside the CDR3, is SQTIHQWPATLVQPVGSPLSLECTVEGTSNPNLYWYRQAAGRGLQLLFYSVGIGQISSEVPQNLSASRPQDRQFILSSKKLLLSDSGFYLCAWSQAAEAFFGQGTRLTVV.

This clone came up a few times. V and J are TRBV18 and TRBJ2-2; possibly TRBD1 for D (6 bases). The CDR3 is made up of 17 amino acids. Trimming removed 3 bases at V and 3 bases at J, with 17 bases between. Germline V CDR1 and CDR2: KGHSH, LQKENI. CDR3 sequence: CASSPAGAPLDTGELFF. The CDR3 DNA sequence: TGTGCCAGCTCACCGGCAGGGGCCCCTTTGGACACCGGGGAGCTGTTTTTT.

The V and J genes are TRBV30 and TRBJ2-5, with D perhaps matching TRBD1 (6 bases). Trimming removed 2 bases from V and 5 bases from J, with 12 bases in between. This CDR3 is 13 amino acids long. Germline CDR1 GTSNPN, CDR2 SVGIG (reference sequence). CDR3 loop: CAWSITGRETQYF. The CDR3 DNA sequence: TGTGCCTGGAGTATAACAGGGCGGGAGACCCAGTACTTC.

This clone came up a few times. CDR3 in amino acids: CASSFHQRDNEQFF. The CDR3 bases are TGTGCCAGCAGTTTTCATCAGCGGGACAATGAGCAGTTCTTC. The chain has TRBV27 and TRBJ2-1; possible D gene TRBD2, 6 bases. V lost 3 bases, J lost 5 bases, and 11 bases lay in between. Germline values: CDR1 MNHEY, CDR2 SMNVEV (reference sequence). There are 14 residues in the CDR3.

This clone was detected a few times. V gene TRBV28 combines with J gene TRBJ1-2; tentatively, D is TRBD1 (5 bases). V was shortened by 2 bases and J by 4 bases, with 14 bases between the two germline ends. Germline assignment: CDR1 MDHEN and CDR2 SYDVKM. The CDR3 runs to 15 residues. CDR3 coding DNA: TGTGCCAGCAGTTTACAGGCAGGGTTGAGCTATGGCTACACCTTC. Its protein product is CASSLQAGLSYGYTF.

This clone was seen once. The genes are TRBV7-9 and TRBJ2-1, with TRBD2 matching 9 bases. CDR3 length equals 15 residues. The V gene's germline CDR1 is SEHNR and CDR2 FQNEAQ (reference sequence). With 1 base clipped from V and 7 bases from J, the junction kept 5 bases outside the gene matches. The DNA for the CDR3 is TGTGCCAGCAGCTTAGTTGGGACTAGCTCTAATGAGCAGTTCTTC. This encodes CASSLVGTSSNEQFF.

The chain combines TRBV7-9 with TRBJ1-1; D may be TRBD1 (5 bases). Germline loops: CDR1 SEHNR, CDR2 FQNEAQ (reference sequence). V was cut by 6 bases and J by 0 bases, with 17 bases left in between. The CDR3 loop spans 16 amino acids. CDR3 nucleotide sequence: TGTGCCAGCAGAAGAAGCTACAGGAGTATGAACACTGAAGCTTTCTTT. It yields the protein CASRRSYRSMNTEAFF. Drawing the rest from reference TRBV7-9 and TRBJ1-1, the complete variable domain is DTGVSQNPRHKITKRGQNVTFRCDPISEHNRLYWYRQTLGQGPEFLTYFQNEAQLEKSRLLSDRFSAERPKGSFSTLEIQRTEQGDSAMYLCASRRSYRSMNTEAFFGQGTRLTVV.